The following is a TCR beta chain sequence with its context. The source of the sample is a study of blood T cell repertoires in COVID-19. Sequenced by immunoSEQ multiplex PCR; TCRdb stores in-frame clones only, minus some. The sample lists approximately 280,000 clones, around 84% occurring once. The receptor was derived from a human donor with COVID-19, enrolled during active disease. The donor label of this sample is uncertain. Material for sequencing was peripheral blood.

This CDR3 is CASSGDRVGSYEQYF. The CDR3 coding sequence is TGTGCCAGCAGTGGGGACAGGGTAGGGTCCTACGAGCAGTACTTC. This chain links TRBV2 with TRBJ2-7; 9 bases agree with TRBD1. Germline assignment: CDR1 SNHLY and CDR2 FYNNEI. The CDR3 totals 15 residues. The ends lost 4 bases at V and 1 base at J; junction bases unmatched: 5.